The clone carrying this T cell receptor (beta chain) was seen only a few times. Antigen specificity is unknown. The sample is drawn from a study of blood T cells in healthy people across ages. Whole-study findings and limits: Diversity of TCR beta per million T cells declined in a roughly linear way with age.

A second about 7 to 11 cycle PCR used barcoded and J-beta primers. TCRdb used MiXCR to reprocess the 5' RACE reads, holding one entry per CDR3 protein. The table has about 1.5 million distinct CDR3 sequences, approximately 42% seen once. CDR3 length: 17 amino acids. Trimming at V came to 3 bases and at J to 1 base, leaving 7 bases not matched to a gene. CDR1 and CDR2 (germline): SGHRS, YFSETQ. The chain carries TRBV5-1 and TRBJ1-2; 12 positions agree with TRBD1. Sequencing used blood. This clonotype was obtained from a woman aged 18-29 years in good health. CDR3 sequence: CASSSGTGGPFNYGYTF. The DNA for the CDR3 is TGCGCCAGCAGCTCCGGGACAGGGGGCCCTTTTAACTATGGCTACACCTTC.